This entry concerns a single T cell receptor beta chain. The V gene lost 5 bases and the J gene lost 2 bases, with 14 bases spanning the gap. Germline V gives CDR1 SGHRS, CDR2 YFSETQ. This CDR3 comprises 15 residues. The sample originates from a study of blood T cell repertoires in COVID-19. Generated by immunoSEQ multiplex PCR, the TCRdb table keeps only in-frame clones and is missing some. The sample has 95,000 to 150,000 clones; approximately 87% are singletons. J is TRBJ2-1 and V is TRBV5-1, with D tentatively TRBD2 (6 bases). The sequenced sample consisted of peripheral blood. The origin of this receptor is a woman between 50 and 59 years old with acute or convalescent COVID-19. CDR3 loop: CASSAGMAAYNEQFF. CDR3 nucleotide sequence: TGCGCCAGCAGTGCGGGGATGGCGGCCTACAATGAGCAGTTCTTC.